These T cell receptor beta chains were read from a single sample in a study of cytomegalovirus exposure and HLA in healthy donors. Using immunoSEQ multiplex PCR, the repertoire was profiled, and TCRdb retains in-frame clones only, with some absent. Seen here are about 82,000 clones, around four fifths observed once, and the top ten hold approximately 6%. Sequenced sample: PBMCs. The receptor set was obtained from a woman aged 45-65 years in good health and CMV-seropositive. The conserved cysteine and the conserved F or W are not part of the CDR3 here.

V,J,CDR3
TRBV30,TRBJ1-3,AWRRTESGNTIY
TRBV6-1,TRBJ2-7,ASSEAPGSAYEQY
TRBV7-6,TRBJ2-1,ASSWVAGGRRYNEQF
TRBV9,TRBJ2-7,ASSVGTSGRYEQY
TRBV30,TRBJ2-4,AWTEDRLAKNIQY
TRBV7-8,TRBJ1-5,ASSLGGPGRNQPQH
TRBV9,TRBJ2-1,ASRGGSNEQF
TRBV6-5,TRBJ1-6,ASRTVDNSPLH
TRBV28,TRBJ1-2,GSGGVRGYT
TRBV6-1,TRBJ2-1,ASSATRNEQF
TRBV30,TRBJ2-1,ALLVGVNNGQF
TRBV7-2,TRBJ2-5,ASSRQTQETQY
TRBV18,TRBJ1-1,ASSPVRASEAF
TRBV6-1,TRBJ2-7,ASRETGGAPYEQY
TRBV7-8,TRBJ2-7,ASSLAAQAVHEQY
TRBV6-1,TRBJ1-1,ASSVTGANTEAF
TRBV7-8,TRBJ1-4,ASSLHRTGAEKLF
TRBV29-1,TRBJ1-4,SVGDRGGEKLF
TRBV5-6,TRBJ2-7,ASSLVGLVSYEQY
TRBV11-2,TRBJ2-7,ASSQVDLGGYEQY
TRBV27,TRBJ2-7,ASSRRDRSYEQY
TRBV7-8,TRBJ1-2,ASSVRQGAEFDGYT
TRBV2,TRBJ2-7,ASSADREGIGTYEQY
TRBV11-2,TRBJ1-3,ASSLGPGNTIY
TRBV28,TRBJ1-1,ASSSLQGKRTEAF
TRBV5-1,TRBJ1-2,ASSFFGQGLYGYT
TRBV30,TRBJ1-4,AWSVPGGEKLF
TRBV28,TRBJ1-2,ASSLAGYGYT
TRBV6-1,TRBJ2-6,ASSEEGDGANVLT
TRBV6-4,TRBJ1-1,ASSDGGKAF
TRBV11-2,TRBJ2-3,ASHRVRADTQY
TRBV5-1,TRBJ2-7,ASRSGTGPYEQY
TRBV19,TRBJ2-1,ASSPRRQGVDEQF
TRBV7-8,TRBJ1-5,ASSFRVGGGLSNQPQH
TRBV6-6,TRBJ1-3,ASSYSGGTLGQTIY
TRBV5-4,TRBJ1-3,ASSLASGNTIY
TRBV18,TRBJ1-1,ASSRRENTEAF
TRBV6-1,TRBJ1-2,ASSERGDGYT
TRBV28,TRBJ1-4,ASSRRQGLGLSEKLF
TRBV5-4,TRBJ1-5,ASSSWGRGPDQPQH
TRBV6-1,TRBJ2-1,ASSEDRERIGEQF
TRBV19,TRBJ1-5,ASSNTYSNQPQH
TRBV28,TRBJ1-1,AAGREVMNTEAF
TRBV29-1,TRBJ1-2,SVEDTGAGINGYT
TRBV10-3,TRBJ1-1,AIRLTGVTEAF
TRBV30,TRBJ2-7,ACGGASYEQY